These T cell receptor beta chains were read from a single sample in a study of blood T cell repertoires in COVID-19. The assay was immunoSEQ multiplex PCR, and TCRdb's table has in-frame clones only and misses some. The sample carries around 130,000 clones, approximately 87% recorded once. The sequencing input was peripheral blood. Receptors originate from a woman aged 50 to 65 with acute or convalescent COVID-19. CDR3s include the opening cysteine and the closing phenylalanine or tryptophan. The D gene is left open where the match is weak. Expanded clones get a size class; other rows say once, few or many, or leave the size out.

J gene: TRBJ1-1; clone size: NA; V gene: TRBV9; D gene: NA; CDR3 protein: CASSADGLEGAFF; CDR3 DNA: TGTGCCAGCAGCGCCGACGGCTTAGAGGGAGCTTTCTTT
J gene: TRBJ2-2; clone size: once; V gene: TRBV19; D gene: NA; CDR3 protein: CASSFPTGLITGELFF; CDR3 DNA: TGTGCCAGTAGTTTCCCGACAGGCCTGATCACCGGGGAGCTGTTTTTT
J gene: TRBJ2-5; clone size: NA; V gene: TRBV15; D gene: TRBD2; CDR3 protein: CATSGLAGDGETQYF; CDR3 DNA: TGTGCCACCAGCGGACTAGCGGGAGATGGGGAGACCCAGTACTTC
J gene: TRBJ1-2; clone size: NA; V gene: TRBV11-2; D gene: TRBD1; CDR3 protein: CASSRQGYYGYTF; CDR3 DNA: TGTGCCAGCAGCCGACAGGGATACTATGGCTACACCTTC
J gene: TRBJ2-7; clone size: NA; V gene: TRBV7-2; D gene: NA; CDR3 protein: CASSLGGGTSYEQYF; CDR3 DNA: TGTGCCAGCAGCTTAGGAGGGGGTACCTCCTACGAGCAGTACTTC
J gene: TRBJ2-7; clone size: NA; V gene: TRBV29-1; D gene: NA; CDR3 protein: CSVARGVHEQYF; CDR3 DNA: TGCAGCGTTGCCAGGGGGGTCCACGAGCAGTACTTC
J gene: TRBJ1-1; clone size: NA; V gene: TRBV11-2; D gene: NA; CDR3 protein: CASSPGGGGTEAFF; CDR3 DNA: TGTGCCAGCAGCCCGGGGGGTGGCGGGACTGAAGCTTTCTTT
J gene: TRBJ1-1; clone size: NA; V gene: TRBV18; D gene: NA; CDR3 protein: CASSSNPQGSSTEAFF; CDR3 DNA: TGTGCCAGCTCGAGTAACCCTCAGGGTTCTTCCACTGAAGCTTTCTTT
J gene: TRBJ1-1; clone size: NA; V gene: TRBV6-2/TRBV6-3; D gene: NA; CDR3 protein: CASSYPSGTEAFF; CDR3 DNA: TGTGCCAGCAGTTACCCGTCGGGCACTGAAGCTTTCTTT
J gene: TRBJ1-1; clone size: few; V gene: TRBV3-1/TRBV3-2; D gene: NA; CDR3 protein: CASSQDNRANTEAFF; CDR3 DNA: TGTGCCAGCAGCCAAGATAACAGGGCTAACACTGAAGCTTTCTTT
J gene: TRBJ2-7; clone size: NA; V gene: TRBV7-2; D gene: NA; CDR3 protein: CASSPCEQYF; CDR3 DNA: TGTGCCAGCAGCCCCTGTGAGCAGTACTTC
J gene: TRBJ1-5; clone size: NA; V gene: TRBV2; D gene: NA; CDR3 protein: CASRKEGDNQPQHF; CDR3 DNA: TGTGCCAGCCGCAAGGAGGGAGATAATCAGCCCCAGCATTTT
J gene: TRBJ2-5; clone size: NA; V gene: TRBV9; D gene: TRBD1; CDR3 protein: CASSVEQGADETQYF; CDR3 DNA: TGTGCCAGCAGCGTAGAGCAGGGGGCGGATGAGACCCAGTACTTC
J gene: TRBJ1-5; clone size: NA; V gene: TRBV6-2/TRBV6-3; D gene: TRBD1; CDR3 protein: CASSWDSLNQPQHF; CDR3 DNA: TGTGCCAGCAGTTGGGACAGCTTAAATCAGCCCCAGCATTTT
J gene: TRBJ1-1; clone size: once; V gene: TRBV15; D gene: NA; CDR3 protein: CATSPYVGEAFF; CDR3 DNA: TGTGCCACCAGCCCCTATGTTGGTGAAGCTTTCTTT
J gene: TRBJ1-6; clone size: NA; V gene: TRBV27; D gene: NA; CDR3 protein: CASSLWTNYNSPLHF; CDR3 DNA: TGTGCCAGCAGTTTATGGACTAATTATAATTCACCCCTCCACTTT
J gene: TRBJ2-3; clone size: NA; V gene: TRBV6-2/TRBV6-3; D gene: NA; CDR3 protein: CASSYASQGLGGTDTQYF; CDR3 DNA: TGTGCCAGCAGTTACGCATCCCAGGGGTTGGGGGGCACAGATACGCAGTATTTT
J gene: TRBJ2-2; clone size: NA; V gene: TRBV30; D gene: NA; CDR3 protein: CACIVDRNTGELFF; CDR3 DNA: TGTGCCTGTATTGTGGACAGGAACACCGGGGAGCTGTTTTTT
J gene: TRBJ2-2; clone size: few; V gene: TRBV7-3; D gene: NA; CDR3 protein: CASSLTGPGTGELFF; CDR3 DNA: TGTGCCAGCAGCCTTACAGGGCCTGGAACCGGGGAGCTGTTTTTT
J gene: TRBJ2-1; clone size: NA; V gene: TRBV11-3; D gene: NA; CDR3 protein: CASSLGQGEQFF; CDR3 DNA: TGTGCCAGCAGCTTAGGGCAGGGTGAGCAGTTCTTC
J gene: TRBJ2-1; clone size: NA; V gene: TRBV6-2/TRBV6-3; D gene: TRBD1; CDR3 protein: CASSYQGAGTEQFF; CDR3 DNA: TGTGCCAGCAGTTATCAGGGGGCCGGGACGGAGCAGTTCTTC
J gene: TRBJ1-6; clone size: NA; V gene: TRBV11-2; D gene: TRBD1; CDR3 protein: CASREQGGHSPLHF; CDR3 DNA: TGTGCCAGCAGAGAACAGGGGGGACATTCACCCCTCCACTTT
J gene: TRBJ2-2; clone size: few; V gene: TRBV5-4; D gene: TRBD1; CDR3 protein: CASSSAPTGEDTGELFF; CDR3 DNA: TGTGCCAGCAGCTCGGCCCCGACAGGGGAGGACACCGGGGAGCTGTTTTTT
J gene: TRBJ2-7; clone size: NA; V gene: TRBV24-1; D gene: NA; CDR3 protein: CATSDSIIDEQYF; CDR3 DNA: TGTGCCACCAGTGATTCCATAATAGACGAGCAGTACTTC
J gene: TRBJ1-3; clone size: NA; V gene: TRBV9; D gene: NA; CDR3 protein: CASSVAVGNTIYF; CDR3 DNA: TGTGCCAGCAGCGTAGCGGTTGGAAACACCATATATTTT
J gene: TRBJ1-1; clone size: NA; V gene: TRBV6-5; D gene: NA; CDR3 protein: CASSFADSFGTEAFF; CDR3 DNA: TGTGCCAGCAGTTTCGCGGACAGCTTTGGCACTGAAGCTTTCTTT
J gene: TRBJ2-3; clone size: NA; V gene: TRBV5-5; D gene: NA; CDR3 protein: CASSLGPTSTDTQYF; CDR3 DNA: TGTGCCAGCAGCTTGGGACCGACTAGCACAGATACGCAGTATTTT
J gene: TRBJ2-3; clone size: NA; V gene: TRBV19; D gene: NA; CDR3 protein: CASSPRRDTQYF; CDR3 DNA: TGTGCCAGTAGTCCGCGCAGGGATACGCAGTATTTT
J gene: TRBJ2-5; clone size: NA; V gene: TRBV6-1; D gene: NA; CDR3 protein: CASSEAMRLGETQYF; CDR3 DNA: TGTGCCAGCAGTGAAGCGATGAGACTCGGGGAGACCCAGTACTTC
J gene: TRBJ2-1; clone size: NA; V gene: TRBV3-1/TRBV3-2; D gene: NA; CDR3 protein: CASSQDWLALEQFF; CDR3 DNA: TGTGCCAGCAGCCAAGATTGGCTTGCCCTCGAGCAGTTCTTC
J gene: TRBJ1-4; clone size: few; V gene: TRBV6-2/TRBV6-3; D gene: NA; CDR3 protein: CASSIIADEKLFF; CDR3 DNA: TGTGCCAGCAGCATAATAGCGGATGAAAAACTGTTTTTT
J gene: TRBJ1-3; clone size: NA; V gene: TRBV12-5; D gene: NA; CDR3 protein: CASGLLDRPGNTIYF; CDR3 DNA: TGTGCTAGTGGTTTACTTGACAGGCCGGGAAACACCATATATTTT
J gene: TRBJ1-1; clone size: NA; V gene: TRBV19; D gene: TRBD1; CDR3 protein: CASSRQGGEAFF; CDR3 DNA: TGTGCCAGTAGTAGACAGGGAGGTGAAGCTTTCTTT
J gene: TRBJ2-2; clone size: NA; V gene: TRBV7-2; D gene: TRBD2; CDR3 protein: CASSTSGGARGELFF; CDR3 DNA: TGTGCCAGCAGCACTAGCGGGGGGGCCCGCGGGGAGCTGTTTTTT
J gene: TRBJ1-5; clone size: few; V gene: TRBV11-3; D gene: NA; CDR3 protein: CASSDLGRGIIAQPQHF; CDR3 DNA: TGTGCCAGCAGCGACCTGGGCAGGGGAATTATTGCTCAGCCCCAGCATTTT
J gene: TRBJ1-6; clone size: NA; V gene: TRBV30; D gene: NA; CDR3 protein: CAWSSEGSPLHF; CDR3 DNA: TGTGCCTGGAGTTCTGAGGGTTCACCCCTCCACTTT
J gene: TRBJ2-7; clone size: NA; V gene: TRBV1; D gene: NA; CDR3 protein: CTSSHETSVNPYEQYF; CDR3 DNA: TGCACCAGCAGCCACGAGACTAGCGTTAATCCCTACGAGCAGTACTTC
J gene: TRBJ1-4; clone size: NA; V gene: TRBV4-3; D gene: NA; CDR3 protein: CASSQEGAREKLFF; CDR3 DNA: TGCGCCAGCAGCCAAGAAGGGGCGCGGGAAAAACTGTTTTTT
J gene: TRBJ1-1; clone size: NA; V gene: TRBV5-1; D gene: NA; CDR3 protein: CASSPAGTYDTEAFF; CDR3 DNA: TGCGCCAGCAGCCCCGCCGGGACATATGACACTGAAGCTTTCTTT
J gene: TRBJ2-1; clone size: NA; V gene: TRBV3-1/TRBV3-2; D gene: TRBD2; CDR3 protein: CASRGGGSGNEQFF; CDR3 DNA: TGTGCCAGCAGGGGGGGAGGGAGCGGCAATGAGCAGTTCTTC
J gene: TRBJ1-2; clone size: medium-sized; V gene: TRBV19; D gene: NA; CDR3 protein: CAVGPGYTF; CDR3 DNA: TGTGCCGTGGGGCCTGGCTACACCTTC
J gene: TRBJ1-2; clone size: NA; V gene: TRBV18; D gene: TRBD1; CDR3 protein: CASSPPGQGDYGYTF; CDR3 DNA: TGTGCCAGCTCACCACCCGGACAGGGGGACTATGGCTACACCTTC
J gene: TRBJ2-7; clone size: NA; V gene: TRBV13; D gene: TRBD1; CDR3 protein: CASSPSLTGAYEQYF; CDR3 DNA: TGTGCCAGCAGCCCCAGCCTGACAGGGGCCTACGAGCAGTACTTC
J gene: TRBJ2-3; clone size: NA; V gene: TRBV7-2; D gene: TRBD2; CDR3 protein: CASSLAVSSGRSDTQYF; CDR3 DNA: TGTGCCAGCAGCTTAGCTGTATCTAGCGGGAGATCAGATACGCAGTATTTT
J gene: TRBJ2-2; clone size: once; V gene: TRBV6-4; D gene: TRBD2; CDR3 protein: CASSPRGGSTGELFF; CDR3 DNA: TGTGCCAGCAGTCCCCGCGGGGGGTCCACCGGGGAGCTGTTTTTT
J gene: TRBJ2-5; clone size: NA; V gene: TRBV6-1; D gene: TRBD2; CDR3 protein: CASSEGLAGGPQYF; CDR3 DNA: TGTGCCAGCAGTGAAGGATTAGCGGGGGGCCCCCAGTACTTC
J gene: TRBJ2-7; clone size: NA; V gene: TRBV30; D gene: TRBD2; CDR3 protein: CAWRSWTSEIKQYF; CDR3 DNA: TGTGCCTGGAGGTCTTGGACTAGCGAGATCAAGCAGTACTTC
J gene: TRBJ2-7; clone size: NA; V gene: TRBV14; D gene: TRBD2; CDR3 protein: CASRTSGTSYEQYF; CDR3 DNA: TGTGCCAGCAGGACTAGCGGGACCTCCTACGAGCAGTACTTC
J gene: TRBJ2-5; clone size: NA; V gene: TRBV5-1; D gene: NA; CDR3 protein: CASNLPGQETQYF; CDR3 DNA: TGCGCCAGCAACCTACCCGGGCAAGAGACCCAGTACTTC
J gene: TRBJ2-5; clone size: NA; V gene: TRBV3-1/TRBV3-2; D gene: NA; CDR3 protein: CASGSQRQETQYF; CDR3 DNA: TGTGCCAGCGGAAGTCAGCGGCAAGAGACCCAGTACTTC